Listed below are T cell receptor beta chains from one sample, sequenced in a study of T-cell reconstitution after alpha-beta-depleted transplantation in children. One entry per CDR3 protein results from TCRdb running MiXCR on the PCR reads. The data show about 870,000 distinct CDR3 sequences, roughly 15% seen once. This specimen consisted of PBMCs, mostly from graft donor cells, obtained 360 days after TCRalphabeta/CD19-depleted stem cell transplant. The receptors were sampled from a male patient younger than 18 who had a stem cell transplant for acute lymphoblastic leukemia, so the T cells may come from the graft donor. Both conserved end residues are part of each CDR3.

J gene | V gene | CDR3 protein
TRBJ2-3 | TRBV29-1 | CSVPQGTDTQYF
TRBJ2-3 | TRBV3-1 | CASSQPPRDRGTSTDTQYF
TRBJ2-5 | TRBV5-1 | CASRTGGGPEETQYF
TRBJ1-1 | TRBV13 | CASSSGIRTEAFF
TRBJ1-2 | TRBV29-1 | CSVAAYWTGVRGYGYTF
TRBJ2-7 | TRBV29-1 | CSALGGSEQYF
TRBJ2-7 | TRBV24-1 | CATSVLTGTKYEQYF
TRBJ2-1 | TRBV7-9 | CASSTLSGRGNEQFF
TRBJ1-4 | TRBV20-1 | CSAPGAPDREKLFF
TRBJ2-2 | TRBV24-1 | CATSDWREGYTGELFF
TRBJ1-6 | TRBV6-5 | CASSYSNPSPLHF
TRBJ2-3 | TRBV5-1 | CASSLVGLAPSDTQYF
TRBJ2-7 | TRBV6-1 | CASSGRGGRDGEQYF
TRBJ2-1 | TRBV5-1 | CATNVAGVETYNEQFF
TRBJ1-1 | TRBV5-1 | CASSLGGRMNTEAFF
TRBJ2-7 | TRBV11-3 | CASSLLGQGIYEQYF
TRBJ2-5 | TRBV19 | CASSPRDSLQETQYF